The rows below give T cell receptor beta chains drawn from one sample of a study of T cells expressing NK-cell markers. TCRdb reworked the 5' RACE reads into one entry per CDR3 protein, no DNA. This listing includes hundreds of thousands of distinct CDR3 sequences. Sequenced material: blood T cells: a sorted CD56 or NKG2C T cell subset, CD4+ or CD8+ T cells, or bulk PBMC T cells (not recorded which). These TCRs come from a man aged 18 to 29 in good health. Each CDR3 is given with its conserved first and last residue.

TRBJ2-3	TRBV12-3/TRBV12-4	CASSLGVPSDTQYF
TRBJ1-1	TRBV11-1	CASSLMAGQTQNTEAFF
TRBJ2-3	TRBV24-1	CATSDRLAGGRDTQYF
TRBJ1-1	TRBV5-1	CASSGYRGSVTEAFF
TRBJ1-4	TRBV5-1	CASQVLGIPGTNEKLFF
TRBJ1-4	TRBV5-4	CASSQGADEKLFF
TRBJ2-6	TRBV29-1	CSVWTRANVLTF
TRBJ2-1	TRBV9	CASSFRPGQTYNEQFF
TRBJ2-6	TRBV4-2	CASSQGQTGANVLTF
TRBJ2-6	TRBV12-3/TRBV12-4	CASSFRSGRVGGANVLTF
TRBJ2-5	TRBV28	CASSTTRLGTQYF
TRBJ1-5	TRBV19	CASSSDKTGGVNQPQHF
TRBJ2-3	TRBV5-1	CASKLGIGADTQYF
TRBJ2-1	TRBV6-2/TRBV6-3	CASSSMIRDRGRSSYNEQFF
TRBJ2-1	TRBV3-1	CASSQAVHLTNEQFF
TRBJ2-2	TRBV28	CASSPLMGAGELFF
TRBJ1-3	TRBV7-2	CASSLDRVGGNTIYF
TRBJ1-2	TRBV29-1	CSVEDRDRKTVRGGYTF
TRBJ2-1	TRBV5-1	CASSPNWALRGGSNEQFF
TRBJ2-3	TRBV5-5	CASSLSVTDTQYF
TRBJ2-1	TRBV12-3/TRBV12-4	CASSLSRGNEQFF
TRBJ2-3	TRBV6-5	CASSYPGGATDTQYF
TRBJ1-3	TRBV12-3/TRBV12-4	CASRTPLGTDSGNTIYF
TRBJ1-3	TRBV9	CASSVSTGMSGNTIYF
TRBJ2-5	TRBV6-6	CASRLRYQETQYF
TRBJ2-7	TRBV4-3	CASSQDLVWGGGDYEQYF
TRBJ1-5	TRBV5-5	CASSLQQGHQPQHF
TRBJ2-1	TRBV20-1	CSAKNSGRINNEQFF
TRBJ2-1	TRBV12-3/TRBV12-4	CASSSWTSGNEQFF
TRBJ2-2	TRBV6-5	CASSSEDRAANTGELFF
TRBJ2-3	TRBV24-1	CATSRDPTDTQYF
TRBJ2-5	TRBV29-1	CSVAQGGQETQYF
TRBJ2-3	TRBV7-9	CASSPPRGVTDTQYF
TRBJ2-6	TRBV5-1	CASSLGDRGFSGANVLTF
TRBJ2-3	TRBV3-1	CASSALAGGMSTDTQYF
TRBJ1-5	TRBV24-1	CATSVGGEGSNQPQHF
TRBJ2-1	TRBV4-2	CASSQDTSTVIDEQFF
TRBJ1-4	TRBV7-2	CASSLSRDEKLFF
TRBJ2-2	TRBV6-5	CASSWAGELFF
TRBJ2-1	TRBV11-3	CASSQVGSGGSYNEQFF
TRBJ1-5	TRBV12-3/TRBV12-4	CASSSSGWGNQPQHF
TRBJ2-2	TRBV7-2	CASSLIDLTPFTGELFF
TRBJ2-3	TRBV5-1	CASSGGQAYDTQYF
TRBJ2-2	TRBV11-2	CASSLIRGRGGELFF
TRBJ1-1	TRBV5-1	CASGHSMNTEAFF
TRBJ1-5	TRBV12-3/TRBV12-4	CASSLESDQPQHF
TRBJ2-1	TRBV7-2	CASRNHPGPTKFF
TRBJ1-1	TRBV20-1	CSAPKQGANTEAFF
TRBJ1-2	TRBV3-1	CASSQEGRGYTF
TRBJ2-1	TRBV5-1	CASRLLLTSGRTDNEQFF
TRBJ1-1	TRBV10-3	CATAQGNTEAFF